The 22 T cell receptor beta chains in this list originate from one sample, sequenced in a study of blood T cell repertoires in COVID-19. Produced via immunoSEQ multiplex PCR; TCRdb's table is partial and in-frame only. Altogether under 250,000 clones are present, about four fifths being singletons, with the ten largest covering roughly 3.5%. Sequencing was performed on PBMCs or T cells enriched from blood (not recorded which). The source is a woman aged 55-69 years who had recovered from COVID-19.

The CDR3 is CASSFGQNTGELFF. CDR3 DNA sequence: TGTGCCAGCAGCTTCGGACAAAACACCGGGGAGCTGTTTTTT. V gene TRBV5-4 combines with J gene TRBJ2-2; the D gene is possibly TRBD1 (5 bases). Germline assignment: CDR1 SGHNT and CDR2 YYREEE (reference sequence). Trimming took off 2 bases at V and 2 bases at J, with 7 bases between the two ends. This CDR3 is 14 amino acids long.

V is TRBV12-3 or TRBV12-4 and J is TRBJ2-7; tentative D call: TRBD1 (5 bases). The V and J ends lost 5 bases and 6 bases respectively, with 14 bases between them. The CDR3 spans 13 residues. DNA of the CDR3: TGTGCCAGCAGTCCTCTAGGGGTGGGCGAGCAGTACTTC. Protein product: CASSPLGVGEQYF.

The DNA for the CDR3 is TGTGCCAGCAGCCAAAGACCTGAGACAGGGCACAAAAACATTCAGTACTTC. The encoded protein is CASSQRPETGHKNIQYF. The chain joins TRBV11-2 to TRBJ2-4, with TRBD1 identical over 7 bases. This CDR3 has 17 residues. V was pared by 5 bases and J by 3 bases, with 13 bases of the junction left unmatched. Germline V gives CDR1 SGHAT, CDR2 FQNNGV.

The gene calls are TRBV7-3 and TRBJ1-1; possible D gene TRBD1, 5 bases. CDR3 size: 15 residues. In germline, CDR1 is SGHTA, CDR2 FQGTGA. V gave up 5 bases and J gave up 0 bases, with 13 bases separating them. The CDR3 protein is CASSLDRSLNTEAFF. The CDR3 DNA follows: TGTGCCAGCAGCCTAGACAGATCTCTGAACACTGAAGCTTTCTTT.

The V gene is TRBV11-1, the J gene TRBJ2-3, with 7 nucleotides matching TRBD2. The CDR3 covers 16 residues. The junction had 11 bases not matched to a gene; V was cut back by 6 bases and J by 2 bases. Germline CDR1 and CDR2: SGHAT and FQDESV (reference sequence). The DNA for the CDR3 is TGTGCCAGCAGATTGTACGGCGGGGGACTCACAGATACGCAGTATTTT. It codes for CASRLYGGGLTDTQYF.

J is TRBJ2-2 and V is TRBV5-1, with D uncertain. The V end lost 0 bases, the J end lost 1 base, and 10 bases lay between the germline ends. CDR1 SGHRS and CDR2 YFSETQ come from the germline V gene. This CDR3 comprises 16 residues. The CDR3 protein is CASSLGAFENTGELFF. CDR3 coding DNA: TGCGCCAGCAGCTTGGGGGCCTTCGAGAACACCGGGGAGCTGTTTTTT.

The chain has TRBV2 and TRBJ2-7; D is perhaps TRBD2 (6 bases). The germline CDR1 and CDR2 sequences are SNHLY and FYNNEI. V was shortened by 5 bases and J by 1 base, with 18 bases between the two germline ends. This CDR3 is built from 16 residues. The CDR3 loop reads CASSPAPGDPSYEQYF. The CDR3 DNA is TGTGCCAGCAGTCCTGCCCCGGGGGACCCGTCCTACGAGCAGTACTTC.

The chain combines TRBV2 with TRBJ1-1, with 7 bases that match TRBD1. Germline CDR1 and CDR2: SNHLY and FYNNEI. CDR3 size: 14 residues. J was trimmed by 0 bases and V by 10 bases; bases with no gene match: 8. CDR3 region: CANRGGSMNTEAFF. Written as DNA, the CDR3 is TGTGCCAACAGAGGGGGCAGTATGAACACTGAAGCTTTCTTT.

The chain uses TRBV11-2 and TRBJ1-6; 9 bases map to TRBD1. The ends lost 7 bases at V and 9 bases at J; junction bases unmatched: 7. Germline-derived CDR1 and CDR2 are SGHAT and FQNNGV. CDR3 length equals 14 residues. The CDR3 reads CASKPGQGVSPLHF. The CDR3 bases are TGTGCCAGCAAGCCGGGACAGGGTGTTTCACCCCTCCACTTT.

The chain is built from TRBV6-5 and TRBJ2-7; 7 nucleotides agree with TRBD1. Looked up from germline, CDR1 is MNHEY and CDR2 is SVGAGI. This CDR3 has 13 residues. Trimming removed 5 bases from V and 5 bases from J; junction bases left unmatched: 6. The CDR3 spells CASSPGGSHEQYF. CDR3 nucleotide sequence: TGTGCCAGCAGTCCAGGGGGTTCCCACGAGCAGTACTTC.

This clone came up a few times. Different DNA sequences within this sample yield the same CDR3. The rearrangement joins TRBV12-3 or TRBV12-4 to TRBJ1-1, with D possibly TRBD1 on 6 matching bases. V shed 5 bases and J shed 3 bases, with 10 bases lying between them. The CDR3 is 13 amino acids. CDR3 in amino acids: CASSRYRDTEAFF. The CDR3 bases are TGTGCCAGCAGTAGATACAGGGACACTGAAGCTTTCTTT.

The chain combines TRBV19 with TRBJ2-7; tentative D call: TRBD2 (6 bases). The V end was cut by 10 bases, the J end by 2 bases, with 18 bases between. From germline, CDR1 is LNHDA and CDR2 SQIVND (reference sequence). The CDR3 totals 14 residues. The CDR3, as DNA: TGTGCCACCAGTCGGGGGACGGGACCCTACGAGCAGTACTTC. This encodes CATSRGTGPYEQYF.

The genes are TRBV5-6 and TRBJ2-1; TRBD2 is a possible D gene (6 bases). The CDR3 totals 15 residues. The germline CDR1 and CDR2 sequences are SGHDT and YYEEEE. V shed 5 bases and J shed 7 bases, with 19 bases lying between them. For the CDR3, the DNA is TGTGCCAGCAGTCGCGGCGGGATGTCCGTAAATGAGCAGTTCTTC. Translating it yields CASSRGGMSVNEQFF. Full variable domain (outside the CDR3, taken from reference TRBV5-6 and TRBJ2-1): DAGVTQSPTHLIKTRGQQVTLRCSPKSGHDTVSWYQQALGQGPQFIFQYYEEEERQRGNFPDRFSGHQFPNYSSELNVNALLLGDSALYLCASSRGGMSVNEQFFGPGTRLTVL.

V gene TRBV4-3 combines with J gene TRBJ1-2; TRBD1 might be the D (6 bases). The V gene lost 6 bases and the J gene lost 4 bases, with 12 bases spanning the gap. This CDR3 comprises 13 residues. Germline loops: CDR1 LGHNA, CDR2 YSLEER. CDR3 sequence reads: CASRPDRRYGYTF. The CDR3 DNA sequence: TGCGCCAGCAGGCCGGACAGACGCTATGGCTACACCTTC.

The chain is built from TRBV7-6 and TRBJ1-2; no reliable D call. Germline V gene data show CDR1 as SGHVS and CDR2 as FNYEAQ. This CDR3 region has 15 residues. The V end lost 1 base, the J end lost 5 bases, and 14 bases lay between the germline ends. The CDR3 bases are TGTGCCAGCAGCTTAGTACCGGGGTCTGGATATGGCTACACCTTC. Translated, it gives CASSLVPGSGYGYTF.

This clone was observed a handful of times. Other nucleotide sequences in the sample specify the same CDR3. The chain is built from TRBV3-1 (or the pseudogene TRBV3-2) and TRBJ2-1; weak D call: TRBD2 (6 bases). V lost 6 bases, J lost 4 bases, and 13 bases lay in between. The V gene's germline CDR1 is LGHDT and CDR2 YNNKEL (reference sequence). There are 14 residues in the CDR3. CDR3 amino acids: CASSRGTSYNEQFF. For the CDR3, the DNA is TGTGCCAGCAGTAGAGGGACTTCATACAATGAGCAGTTCTTC.

The V call is TRBV5-1, the J call TRBJ1-3; D remains unclear. Germline values: CDR1 SGHRS, CDR2 YFSETQ. Trimming took off 2 bases at V and 0 bases at J, with 12 bases between the two ends. This CDR3 region has 16 residues. This CDR3 is CASSLGPGFSGNTIYF. For the CDR3, the DNA is TGCGCCAGCAGCTTAGGTCCAGGATTCTCTGGAAACACCATATATTTT.

The gene calls are TRBV18 and TRBJ1-2, with TRBD1 identical over 7 bases. CDR1 and CDR2 from the germline V gene are KGHSH and LQKENI. Trimming at V came to 2 bases and at J to 6 bases, leaving 6 bases not matched to a gene. There are 14 residues in the CDR3. The CDR3 DNA reads as TGTGCCAGCTCACCAGGCGACAGGGTCCATGGCTACACCTTC. Protein sequence: CASSPGDRVHGYTF.

The chain uses TRBV19 and TRBJ2-6, with 8 bases lining up with TRBD1. CDR3 size: 16 residues. The V and J ends lost 3 bases and 0 bases, in that order; junction bases with no gene match: 1. The germline V gene encodes CDR1 LNHDA and CDR2 SQIVND (reference sequence). CDR3 sequence: CASSIDRGSGANVLTF. The CDR3 coding sequence is TGTGCCAGTAGTATCGACAGGGGCTCTGGGGCCAACGTCCTGACTTTC. Variable domain in full (rest from reference TRBV19 and TRBJ2-6): DGGITQSPKYLFRKEGQNVTLSCEQNLNHDAMYWYRQDPGQGLRLIYYSQIVNDFQKGDIAEGYSVSREKKESFPLTVTSAQKNPTAFYLCASSIDRGSGANVLTFGAGSRLTVL.

The V gene is TRBV4-2, the J gene TRBJ2-1; perhaps TRBD2 as D (5 bases). The CDR3 runs 16 residues. Germline lookup yields CDR1 LGHNA and CDR2 YNFKEQ. V lost 4 bases to trimming and J lost 1 base, with 14 bases between them. CDR3 region: CASSPTGLASYNEQFF. CDR3 DNA sequence: TGTGCCAGCAGCCCCACTGGGTTAGCGTCCTACAATGAGCAGTTCTTC.

The chain links TRBV15 to TRBJ2-1; D possibly corresponds to TRBD2 (5 bases). V lost 0 bases to trimming and J lost 6 bases, with 15 bases between them. Looked up from germline, CDR1 is LNHNV and CDR2 is YYDKDF (reference sequence). CDR3 length equals 16 residues. This CDR3 reads CATSRDPEGGRNEQFF. The CDR3 bases are TGTGCCACCAGCAGAGATCCTGAGGGCGGGCGCAATGAGCAGTTCTTC.

The V and J genes are TRBV4-3 and TRBJ1-1, with no clear D. The ends were cut back, 0 bases at V and 1 base at J, with 9 bases in the middle. The CDR3 consists of 15 residues. The germline gives CDR1 LGHNA, CDR2 YSLEER. CDR3 nucleotides: TGCGCCAGCAGCCAAGAACCGGGTACGAACACTGAAGCTTTCTTT. Protein product: CASSQEPGTNTEAFF.